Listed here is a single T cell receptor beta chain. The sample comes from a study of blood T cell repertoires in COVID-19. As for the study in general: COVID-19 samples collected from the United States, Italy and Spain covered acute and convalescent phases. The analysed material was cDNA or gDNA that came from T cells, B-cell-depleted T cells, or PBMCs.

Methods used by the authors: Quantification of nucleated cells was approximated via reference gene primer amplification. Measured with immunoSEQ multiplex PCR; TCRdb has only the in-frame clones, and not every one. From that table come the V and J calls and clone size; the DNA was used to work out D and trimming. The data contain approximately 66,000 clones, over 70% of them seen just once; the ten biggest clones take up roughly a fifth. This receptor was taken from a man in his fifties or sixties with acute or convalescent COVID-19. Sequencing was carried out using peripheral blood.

Here the CDR3 reads CASSPPGQGDEKLFF. The CDR3 nucleotides read TGTGCCAGCTCACCCCCGGGACAGGGCGATGAAAAACTGTTTTTT. This chain joins TRBV18 and TRBJ1-4; TRBD1 agrees at 9 bases. The CDR3 contains 15 residues. Germline V gene data show CDR1 as KGHSH and CDR2 as LQKENI. V was clipped by 3 bases and J by 6 bases; unmatched bases: 5.